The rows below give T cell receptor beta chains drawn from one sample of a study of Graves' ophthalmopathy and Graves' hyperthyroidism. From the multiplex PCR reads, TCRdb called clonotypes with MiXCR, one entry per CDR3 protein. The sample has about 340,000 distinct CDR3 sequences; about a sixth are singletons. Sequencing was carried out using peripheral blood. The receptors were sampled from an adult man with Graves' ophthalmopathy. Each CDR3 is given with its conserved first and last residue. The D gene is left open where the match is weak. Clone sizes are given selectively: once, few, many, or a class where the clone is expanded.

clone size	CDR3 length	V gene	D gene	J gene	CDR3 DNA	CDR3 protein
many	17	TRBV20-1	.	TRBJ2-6	TGCAGTGCTAGAGACAGGGGCGTCCTCTCTGGGGCCAACGTCCTGACTTTC	CSARDRGVLSGANVLTF
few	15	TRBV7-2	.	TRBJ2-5	TGTGCCAGCAGCCGCGATTCTTCAAGCCGGGAGACCCAGTACTTC	CASSRDSSSRETQYF
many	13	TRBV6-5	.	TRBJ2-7	TGTGCCAGTACGGGACACTCCTTGGGGGAGCAGTACTTC	CASTGHSLGEQYF
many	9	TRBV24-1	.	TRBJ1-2	TGTGCCACAAGACAGAACTACACCTTC	CATRQNYTF
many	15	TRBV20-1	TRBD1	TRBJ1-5	TGCAGTGCTAGGACCCCTCGGACAGGTCATCAGCCCCAGCATTTT	CSARTPRTGHQPQHF
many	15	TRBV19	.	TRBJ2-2	TGTGCCAGTAGTGACCAGGGGTACGGCACCGGGGAGCTGTTTTTT	CASSDQGYGTGELFF
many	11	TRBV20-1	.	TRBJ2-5	TGCAGTGCGGGGACGCTAGGGGCCCAGTACTTC	CSAGTLGAQYF
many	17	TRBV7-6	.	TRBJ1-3	TGTGCCAGCAGCTTATGGTCGTCCGGGCACTCTGGAAACACCATATATTTT	CASSLWSSGHSGNTIYF
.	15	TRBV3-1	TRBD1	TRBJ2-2	TGTGCCAGCAGCCAAGATTTCAGGGGGACCGGGGAGCTGTTTTTT	CASSQDFRGTGELFF
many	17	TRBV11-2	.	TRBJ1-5	TGTGCCAGCAGCTTTGAGAGGGGAGGCGTTAGCAATCAGCCCCAGCATTTT	CASSFERGGVSNQPQHF
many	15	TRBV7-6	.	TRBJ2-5	TGTGCCAGCAGCCTCATACGACAGGATCGGGAGACCCAGTACTTC	CASSLIRQDRETQYF
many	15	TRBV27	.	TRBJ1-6	TGTGCCAGCAGTCTAAGAAGGGGGGCCGAGGCACCCCTCCACTTT	CASSLRRGAEAPLHF
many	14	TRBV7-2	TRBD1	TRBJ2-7	TGTGCCAGCAGCTCAGACAGGGGGCCCTACGAGCAGTACTTC	CASSSDRGPYEQYF
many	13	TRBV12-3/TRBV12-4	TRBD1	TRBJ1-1	TGTGCCAGCAGTTTTGAACAGGGGATTGAAGCTTTCTTT	CASSFEQGIEAFF
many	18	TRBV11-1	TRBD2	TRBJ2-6	TGTGCCAGCAACCCCCGGCTAGCGGGAGGATCTGGGGCCAACGTCCTGACTTTC	CASNPRLAGGSGANVLTF
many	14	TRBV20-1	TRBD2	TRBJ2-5	TGCAGTGCTAGAGAGTCTCTAGCGGGAGAGACCCAGTACTTC	CSARESLAGETQYF
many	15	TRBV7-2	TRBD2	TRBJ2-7	TGTGCCAGCAGCTCAACGGGGACTATTTACTACGAGCAGTACTTC	CASSSTGTIYYEQYF
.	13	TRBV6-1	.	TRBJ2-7	TGTGCCAGCAGTGACCTTGACTTCTACGAGCAGTACTTC	CASSDLDFYEQYF
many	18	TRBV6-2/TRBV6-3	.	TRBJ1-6	TGTGCCAGCAGTTACTCCGGCAGGAGAAGCTCCTATAATTCACCCCTCCACTTT	CASSYSGRRSSYNSPLHF
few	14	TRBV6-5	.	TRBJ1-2	TGTGCCAGCAGTTATACCCAGGTCGGCTATGGCTACACCTTC	CASSYTQVGYGYTF
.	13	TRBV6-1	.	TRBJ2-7	TGTGCCAGCGGGATTGGAGGGCTCTACGAGCAGTCCTTC	CASGIGGLYEQSF
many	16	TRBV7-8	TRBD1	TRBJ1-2	TGTGCCAGCAGCTCCGTAGGTGCGGGACAGGGTTTGGGCTACACCTTC	CASSSVGAGQGLGYTF
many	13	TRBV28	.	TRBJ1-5	TGTGCCAGCAGCCCGACGGCCTTGGGGCCCCAGCATTTT	CASSPTALGPQHF
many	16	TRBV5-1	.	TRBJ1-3	TGCGCCAGCAGCTTGGGGGTAGCGGGGCCTGGAAACACCATATATTTT	CASSLGVAGPGNTIYF
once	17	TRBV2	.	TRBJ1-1	TGTGCCAGCAGTGATATAACCTACAGATACGGGGACACTGAAGCTTTCTTT	CASSDITYRYGDTEAFF
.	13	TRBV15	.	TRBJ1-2	TGTGCCACCAGCATAGCAGGAATCTATGGCTACAGCTTC	CATSIAGIYGYSF
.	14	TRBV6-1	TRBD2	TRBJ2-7	TGTGCCAGCAGGGGGGCTAGCGGGATCTACGAGCAGTACTTC	CASRGASGIYEQYF
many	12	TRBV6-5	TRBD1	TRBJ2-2	TGTGCCAGCACTTGGACAGGCGGGGAGCTGTTTTTT	CASTWTGGELFF
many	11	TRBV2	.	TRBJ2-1	TGTGCCAGCAGTGAAACTTTAGTGTGGTTCTTC	CASSETLVWFF
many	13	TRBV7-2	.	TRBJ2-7	TGTGCCAGCAGCTTAGTGGCCAGCTACGAGCAGTACTTC	CASSLVASYEQYF